The present entry profiles one T cell receptor (beta chain) with its context. Its antigen is not known. CDR1 and CDR2 from the germline V gene are SQVTM and ANQGSEA. The CDR3 is made up of 14 amino acids. Between the trimmed V and J ends, which lost 8 bases and 2 bases, there was a span of 18 bases. The source of the sample is a study of T cell responses to AZD1222 COVID-19 vaccine. Study-level points and caveats: Spike-specific TCR breadth and depth both grew after two AZD1222 doses.

Produced via immunoSEQ multiplex PCR; TCRdb's table is partial and in-frame only. Of around 64,000 clones listed, 83% are singletons. The sample in question was peripheral blood, obtained 28 days after the second AZD1222 dose. The TCR was taken from an adult who received the AZD1222 COVID-19 vaccine. J is TRBJ1-1 and V is TRBV29-1; D may be TRBD1 (6 bases). CDR3 protein: CSTSWGGINTEAFF. The CDR3 DNA follows: TGCAGCACGAGCTGGGGGGGCATTAACACTGAAGCTTTCTTT.